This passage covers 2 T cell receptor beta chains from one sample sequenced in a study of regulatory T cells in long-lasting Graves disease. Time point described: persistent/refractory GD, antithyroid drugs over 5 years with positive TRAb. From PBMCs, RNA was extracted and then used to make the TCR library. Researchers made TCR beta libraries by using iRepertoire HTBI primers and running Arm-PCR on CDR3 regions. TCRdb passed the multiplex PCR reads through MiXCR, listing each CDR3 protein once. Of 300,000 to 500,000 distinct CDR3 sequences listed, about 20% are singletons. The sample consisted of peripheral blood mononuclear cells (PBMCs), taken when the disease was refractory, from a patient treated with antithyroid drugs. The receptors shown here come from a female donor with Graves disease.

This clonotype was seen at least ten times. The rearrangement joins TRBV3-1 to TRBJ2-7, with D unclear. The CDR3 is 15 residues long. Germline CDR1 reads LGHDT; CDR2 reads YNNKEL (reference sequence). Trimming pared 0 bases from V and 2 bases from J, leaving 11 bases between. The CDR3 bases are TGTGCCAGCAGCCAAGATCCCAATGCGGCCTACGAGCAGTACTTC. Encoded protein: CASSQDPNAAYEQYF.

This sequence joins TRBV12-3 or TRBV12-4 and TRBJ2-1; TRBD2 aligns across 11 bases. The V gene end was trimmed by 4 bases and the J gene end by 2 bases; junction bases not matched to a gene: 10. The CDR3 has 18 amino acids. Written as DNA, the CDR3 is TGTGCCAGCAGTTCCACCGAGGCGGGACTAGCGGCCTACAATGAGCAGTTCTTC. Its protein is CASSSTEAGLAAYNEQFF.